The 18 T cell receptor beta chains presented below share a single source sample, sequenced in a study of cytomegalovirus exposure and HLA in healthy donors. PCR used 60 Vbeta primers and 13 Jbeta primers. TCRdb keeps only in-frame clones here, not all; method: immunoSEQ multiplex PCR. The table lists roughly 170,000 clones, approximately 84% of them singletons, with roughly 5.2% in the top ten. Sample: PBMCs. The origin of the receptors is a man between 18 and 29 years old in good health and CMV-seronegative.

The gene calls are TRBV2 and TRBJ1-2, with 7 bases fitting TRBD1. Germline CDR1 reads SNHLY; CDR2 reads FYNNEI. Unmatched junction bases numbered 14, after V lost 2 bases and J lost 5 bases. The CDR3 has 17 amino acids. CDR3 protein: CASSESTTRSTGYGYTF. The CDR3 nucleotides are TGTGCCAGCAGTGAATCTACGACTCGTTCGACAGGGTATGGCTACACCTTC. Variable domain in full (rest from reference TRBV2 and TRBJ1-2): EPEVTQTPSHQVTQMGQEVILRCVPISNHLYFYWYRQILGQKVEFLVSFYNNEISEKSEIFDDQFSVERPDGSNFTLKIRSTKLEDSAMYFCASSESTTRSTGYGYTFGSGTRLTVV.

In DNA, the CDR3 is TGTGCCAGCAGTGGCCTAGGGAGTTCGTGGGAGACCCAGTACTTC. This codes for CASSGLGSSWETQYF. The chain recombines TRBV6-5 with TRBJ2-5, with D possibly TRBD2 on 5 matching bases. The CDR3 sequence is 15 residues long. Trimming removed 5 bases at V and 5 bases at J, with 18 bases between. Germline assignment: CDR1 MNHEY and CDR2 SVGAGI.

The rearrangement links TRBV2 to TRBJ1-2, with D hard to call. Germline CDR1 reads SNHLY; CDR2 reads FYNNEI. V shed 5 bases and J shed 6 bases, with 13 bases lying between them. The CDR3 has 13 residues. The CDR3 nucleotides read TGTGCCAGCAGTCGTGCCCCACTCGATGGCTACACCTTC. Its protein product is CASSRAPLDGYTF.

This chain connects TRBV5-8 to TRBJ2-5; TRBD2 matches 11 bases. The trim removed 3 bases at V and 5 bases at J, leaving 9 bases unmatched. The CDR3 extends over 16 amino acids. Germline-derived CDR1 and CDR2 are SGHTS and YDEGEE. CDR3 bases: TGTGCCAGCAGCTCCCTAACTAGCGGGAGACAGGAGACCCAGTACTTC. This sequence encodes CASSSLTSGRQETQYF.

The chain uses TRBV28 and TRBJ2-1; perhaps TRBD1 as D (6 bases). This CDR3 has 16 residues. Deletions cut 3 bases from V and 6 bases from J, with 18 bases between. Germline V gene lookup returns CDR1 MDHEN and CDR2 SYDVKM. CDR3 residues: CASSFKPGQIGNEQFF. The CDR3 nucleotides are TGTGCCAGCAGTTTCAAACCGGGACAAATTGGCAATGAGCAGTTCTTC.

The rearrangement links TRBV6-5 to TRBJ1-4, with D perhaps TRBD1 (5 bases). The CDR3 spans 12 residues. Per germline, CDR1 MNHEY and CDR2 SVGAGI. V shed 5 bases and J shed 8 bases, with 9 bases lying between them. The CDR3 is CASSSRGEKLFF. DNA of the CDR3: TGTGCCAGCAGTAGCCGGGGGGAAAAACTGTTTTTT.

V and J are TRBV7-9 and TRBJ2-1, with D possibly being TRBD2 (5 bases). Trimming left V 5 bases short and J 1 base short, with 12 bases between. The germline CDR1 and CDR2 sequences are SEHNR and FQNEAQ (reference sequence). CDR3 size: 15 residues. CDR3 nucleotide sequence: TGTGCCAGCAGCACGACTATTCATTCCTACAATGAGCAGTTCTTC. Encoded protein: CASSTTIHSYNEQFF. Full variable domain (missing parts from reference TRBV7-9 and TRBJ2-1): DTGVSQNPRHKITKRGQNVTFRCDPISEHNRLYWYRQTLGQGPEFLTYFQNEAQLEKSRLLSDRFSAERPKGSFSTLEIQRTEQGDSAMYLCASSTTIHSYNEQFFGPGTRLTVL.

The rearrangement joins TRBV5-8 to TRBJ1-2, with D perhaps TRBD1 (6 bases). CDR3 length: 17 residues. Between the trimmed V and J ends, which lost 4 bases and 8 bases, there was a span of 27 bases. Germline loops: CDR1 SGHTS, CDR2 YDEGEE. This CDR3 reads CASSRAADSNPSGGYTF. The CDR3 DNA sequence: TGTGCCAGCAGCAGGGCAGCGGACAGCAACCCCTCGGGAGGCTACACCTTC. The variable domain in full, with the rest retrieved from reference TRBV5-8 and TRBJ1-2, is EAGVTQSPTHLIKTRGQQATLRCSPISGHTSVYWYQQALGLGLQFLLWYDEGEERNRGNFPPRFSGRQFPNYSSELNVNALELEDSALYLCASSRAADSNPSGGYTFGSGTRLTVV.

The chain employs TRBV27 and TRBJ2-1; D possibly corresponds to TRBD1 (6 bases). V was cut by 2 bases and J by 5 bases, with 10 bases left in between. Germline V gene sequence: CDR1 MNHEY, CDR2 SMNVEV (reference sequence). The CDR3 spans 14 residues. CDR3: CASSLRTEHNEQFF. The CDR3 DNA sequence: TGTGCCAGCAGTTTAAGGACAGAACACAATGAGCAGTTCTTC.

The rearrangement joins TRBV18 to TRBJ2-5, with D possibly TRBD2 on 5 matching bases. V gave up 2 bases and J gave up 1 base, with 11 bases separating them. Germline V gives CDR1 KGHSH, CDR2 LQKENI. The CDR3 runs to 15 residues. CDR3 residues: CASSPNRGSQETQYF. DNA of the CDR3: TGTGCCAGCTCACCAAATCGGGGTTCCCAAGAGACCCAGTACTTC.

This CDR3 reads CASSSRQDTEAFF. CDR3 in DNA: TGTGCCAGCAGCTCACGACAGGACACTGAAGCTTTCTTT. V is TRBV11-2 and J is TRBJ1-1; D might be TRBD1 (6 bases). The CDR3 loop spans 13 amino acids. The V gene lost 4 bases and the J gene lost 3 bases, with 9 bases spanning the gap. CDR1 and CDR2 from the germline V gene are SGHAT and FQNNGV. The full variable domain, with the rest looked up from reference TRBV11-2 and TRBJ1-1, is EAGVAQSPRYKIIEKRQSVAFWCNPISGHATLYWYQQILGQGPKLLIQFQNNGVVDDSQLPKDRFSAERLKGVDSTLKIQPAKLEDSAVYLCASSSRQDTEAFFGQGTRLTVV.

The chain couples TRBV19 to TRBJ2-5; possible D gene TRBD1, 5 bases. The CDR3 runs 14 residues. The V and J ends lost 1 base and 2 bases respectively, with 8 bases between them. Germline V gives CDR1 LNHDA, CDR2 SQIVND (reference sequence). CDR3 DNA sequence: TGTGCCAGTAGTATAGGCCCAGGGCAAGAGACCCAGTACTTC. As protein: CASSIGPGQETQYF. The whole variable domain, filled in from reference TRBV19 and TRBJ2-5, reads DGGITQSPKYLFRKEGQNVTLSCEQNLNHDAMYWYRQDPGQGLRLIYYSQIVNDFQKGDIAEGYSVSREKKESFPLTVTSAQKNPTAFYLCASSIGPGQETQYFGPGTRLLVL.

V and J are TRBV27 and TRBJ2-7, with D perhaps TRBD2 (7 bases). Germline V CDR1 and CDR2: MNHEY, SMNVEV (reference sequence). V dropped 10 bases and J dropped 3 bases, with 40 bases sitting between them. This CDR3 has 21 amino acids. The CDR3 reads CATRAGRGGLWTEATYYEQYF. The CDR3, as DNA: TGTGCCACCCGCGCGGGGCGCGGGGGTTTGTGGACAGAAGCTACCTACTACGAGCAGTACTTC.

The rearrangement joins TRBV19 to TRBJ2-7, with TRBD2 matching over 7 bases. Germline loops: CDR1 LNHDA, CDR2 SQIVND (reference sequence). Germline trimming cut 10 bases from V and 4 bases from J; bases unmatched to any gene: 16. The CDR3 has 15 residues. The CDR3 bases are TGTGCCACCAAGGTAGGGGAGGGCACCACTTACGAGCAGTACTTC. Its translation: CATKVGEGTTYEQYF.

The chain carries TRBV11-3 and TRBJ2-5; possibly TRBD2 for D (7 bases). Per the germline V gene, CDR1 is SGHNT and CDR2 is YENEEA. CDR3 length: 13 amino acids. V was shortened by 5 bases and J by 11 bases, with 18 bases between the two germline ends. Written as DNA, the CDR3 is TGTGCCAGCAGCCGAGGGGGGGGTCTTGAGCAGTACTTC. Protein sequence: CASSRGGGLEQYF.

The chain combines TRBV6-6 with TRBJ2-7, with D perhaps TRBD1 (5 bases). The CDR3 runs 14 residues. Trimming pared 4 bases from V and 3 bases from J, leaving 13 bases between. Germline V gene lookup returns CDR1 MNHNY and CDR2 SVGAGI (reference sequence). CDR3 protein: CASSFPGAGYEQYF. The CDR3 DNA follows: TGTGCCAGCAGTTTCCCTGGGGCCGGCTACGAGCAGTACTTC.

The table lists this clone with a few counts. V usage is TRBV5-4 and J usage is TRBJ1-1, with TRBD1 matching over 7 bases. V shed 4 bases and J 5 bases; nucleotides not matched to a gene: 2. Germline values: CDR1 SGHNT, CDR2 YYREEE (reference sequence). The length of the CDR3 is 12 residues. CDR3: CASSPTGTEAFF. The CDR3 coding sequence is TGTGCCAGCAGCCCGACAGGGACTGAAGCTTTCTTT.

The rearrangement uses TRBV6-4 and TRBJ2-2; 8 nucleotides align to TRBD1. CDR1 and CDR2 (germline): MRHNA, SNTAGT. The CDR3 covers 15 residues. The V gene end was trimmed by 4 bases and the J gene end by 1 base; junction bases not matched to a gene: 2. The DNA of the CDR3 is TGTGCCAGCAGTGCCGGGACAGGGAACACCGGGGAGCTGTTTTTT. Translated, it gives CASSAGTGNTGELFF.